Shown below are 16 T cell receptor beta chains from a single sample sequenced in a study of T cells in Graves' hyperthyroidism and ophthalmopathy. Amplified regions were TCR beta CDR3 sequences from RNA transcripts. TCR CDR3 underwent first-round RT-PCR with the HTBI primer set. TCRdb reprocessed the multiplex PCR reads with MiXCR, giving one entry per CDR3 protein. The sample has 750,000 to 950,000 distinct CDR3 sequences; approximately 40% are singletons. Sequencing input: blood. The receptor set was obtained from a man aged 18 to 29 with Graves' hyperthyroidism.

V is TRBV7-2 and J is TRBJ1-4; D not certain. V was shortened by 4 bases and J by 8 bases, with 14 bases between the two germline ends. The CDR3 length is 14 residues. Germline lookup yields CDR1 SGHTA and CDR2 FQGNSA. The CDR3 loop is CASSSPGPLEKLFF. The CDR3 DNA is TGTGCCAGCAGCTCGCCCGGGCCCTTAGAAAAACTGTTTTTT.

This clonotype was observed at least ten times. The chain carries TRBV7-2 and TRBJ2-7; unclear D gene. The germline gives CDR1 SGHTA, CDR2 FQGNSA. V was shortened by 2 bases and J by 6 bases, with 11 bases between the two germline ends. The CDR3 sequence is 13 residues long. The CDR3 nucleotides read TGTGCCAGCAGCTTAATTTTAGGCCCCGAGCAGTACTTC. This encodes CASSLILGPEQYF.

The chain recombines TRBV12-3 or TRBV12-4 with TRBJ2-5; D remains unclear. This CDR3 region has 13 residues. Deletions cut 3 bases from V and 4 bases from J, with 9 bases between. The CDR3 coding sequence is TGTGCCAGCAGTTTGAACACGGCAGAGACCCAGTACTTC. It translates to CASSLNTAETQYF.

This clonotype was counted at least ten times. The chain couples TRBV20-1 to TRBJ1-1; D gene unclear. V shed 4 bases and J shed 8 bases, with 17 bases lying between them. Germline CDR1 DFQATT, CDR2 SNEGSKA (reference sequence). This CDR3 spans 13 amino acids. The DNA for the CDR3 is TGCAGTGCTAAAGCAGCTCCCACTCTCGAAGCTTTCTTT. Amino acids: CSAKAAPTLEAFF.

This clonotype was detected ten times or more. V is TRBV10-3 and J is TRBJ2-7, with 11 bases matching TRBD2. Per germline, CDR1 ENHRY and CDR2 SYGVKD. V shed 11 bases, J shed 7 bases, and the junction held 10 bases outside the gene matches. The CDR3 contains 13 residues. The CDR3 here is CAFSGTSGGEQYF. The CDR3 DNA sequence: TGTGCCTTTTCTGGGACTAGCGGCGGTGAGCAGTACTTC.

Points on this clonotype: A much larger clonotype is one base distant, so this may be a read error. This chain links TRBV10-3 with TRBJ1-1; 10 bases match TRBD1. Germline CDR1 reads ENHRY; CDR2 reads SYGVKD. This CDR3 spans 12 amino acids. Here the CDR3 reads CASSDGTGDAFF. CDR3 in DNA: TGTGCCAGCAGTGACGGGACAGGGGACGCTTTCTTT.

This clonotype was seen at least ten times. V usage is TRBV19 and J usage is TRBJ2-5; D gene uncertain. This CDR3 comprises 13 residues. Germline CDR1 is LNHDA and CDR2 is SQIVND (reference sequence). The V and J ends lost 4 bases and 2 bases respectively, with 8 bases between them. CDR3 bases: TGTGCCAGTAGTAAGGCAGTACAAGAGACCCAGTACTTC. Protein product: CASSKAVQETQYF.

This clonotype appeared a few times. In nucleotides, the CDR3 is TGTGCCAGCAGTATACGACCCGAAACTGAAGCTTTCTTT. Protein product: CASSIRPETEAFF. V gene TRBV6-5 combines with J gene TRBJ1-1; D is uncertain. This CDR3 comprises 13 residues. Germline lookup yields CDR1 MNHEY and CDR2 SVGAGI. V dropped 5 bases and J dropped 5 bases, with 12 bases sitting between them.

This clonotype was counted between two and nine times. The genes are TRBV6-5 and TRBJ2-5; a weak D match, TRBD2 (5 bases). CDR3 length: 13 amino acids. Trimming left V 6 bases short and J 5 bases short, with 13 bases between. The germline V gene has CDR1 MNHEY and CDR2 SVGAGI. CDR3 nucleotides: TGTGCCAGCAGGGTGGAGGCGGGCGAGACCCAGTACTTC. Protein sequence: CASRVEAGETQYF.

Many counts were recorded for this clonotype. The chain combines TRBV7-9 with TRBJ1-1; D might be TRBD1 (5 bases). Germline CDR1 SEHNR, CDR2 FQNEAQ (reference sequence). This CDR3 region has 15 residues. V was shortened by 8 bases and J by 4 bases, with 20 bases between the two germline ends. The chain's CDR3 is CASDRQLRGGTEAFF. CDR3 nucleotides: TGTGCCAGCGACCGCCAATTGAGGGGAGGCACTGAAGCTTTCTTT. Variable domain in full (rest from reference TRBV7-9 and TRBJ1-1): DTGVSQNPRHKITKRGQNVTFRCDPISEHNRLYWYRQTLGQGPEFLTYFQNEAQLEKSRLLSDRFSAERPKGSFSTLEIQRTEQGDSAMYLCASDRQLRGGTEAFFGQGTRLTVV.

This clonotype showed up just once. This chain connects TRBV11-2 to TRBJ1-2, with D perhaps matching TRBD1 (6 bases). Trimming took 4 bases from V and 4 from J, leaving 16 bases between them. CDR1 and CDR2 (germline): SGHAT, FQNNGV. This CDR3 is built from 15 residues. The CDR3 is CASSSQEGGGYGYTF. The CDR3 DNA sequence: TGTGCCAGCAGCTCCCAAGAGGGGGGAGGCTATGGCTACACCTTC.

In its sample, this clonotype was seen a few times. CDR3 nucleotide sequence: TGTGCCAGCAGCCAAGAGTGGGGAAACACCATATATTTT. It translates to CASSQEWGNTIYF. V and J are TRBV3-1 and TRBJ1-3; D remains unclear. CDR3 length equals 13 residues. V was cut by 0 bases and J by 4 bases, with 4 bases left in between. CDR1 and CDR2 (germline): LGHDT, YNNKEL (reference sequence).

The sample holds a few counts of this clonotype. V and J are TRBV20-1 and TRBJ1-5, with 11 bases matching TRBD1. The length of the CDR3 is 15 residues. The germline V gene has CDR1 DFQATT and CDR2 SNEGSKA (reference sequence). J lost 3 bases, V lost 5 bases, and 6 bases had no gene match. CDR3 in amino acids: CSAVPGQGANQPQHF. As DNA, the CDR3 is TGCAGTGCTGTGCCTGGACAGGGGGCCAATCAGCCCCAGCATTTT.

This clonotype has more than one count but fewer than ten. This chain links TRBV7-3 with TRBJ2-7, with TRBD2 identical over 16 bases. J was trimmed by 2 bases and V by 2 bases; bases with no gene match: 3. Germline-derived CDR1 and CDR2 are SGHTA and FQGTGA. CDR3 length equals 17 residues. The CDR3 DNA reads TGTGCCAGCAGCTTACCAGGGACTAGCGGGAGGGCCTACGAGCAGTACTTC. Protein sequence: CASSLPGTSGRAYEQYF.

This sequence joins TRBV12-3 or TRBV12-4 and TRBJ2-5, with D maybe TRBD1 (6 bases). V shed 6 bases and J shed 4 bases, with 15 bases lying between them. The length of the CDR3 is 14 residues. The CDR3 bases are TGTGCCAGCAGAACCAGGGGTGACAGAGAGACCCAGTACTTC. It specifies CASRTRGDRETQYF.

The chain links TRBV5-4 to TRBJ1-1; 7 nucleotides line up with TRBD1. Germline CDR1 and CDR2: SGHNT and YYREEE (reference sequence). With 0 bases clipped from V and 0 bases from J, the junction kept 5 bases outside the gene matches. The CDR3 has 16 residues. Here the CDR3 reads CASSLGQGLMNTEAFF. The CDR3 DNA reads as TGTGCCAGCAGCTTGGGACAGGGCCTCATGAACACTGAAGCTTTCTTT.